Sequencing of this T cell receptor beta chain was carried out in a study of CD8+ T cells in alopecia areata. Study-wide points: Shared TCR sequences were less clear between patients than in mice, possibly partly from HLA diversity. Amid tofacitinib therapy, many expanded lesional clones stayed present in scalp and blood.

Treatment indicated: oral pan-JAK inhibitor, 5-10 mg twice daily. Peripheral blood samples and lesional scalp punch biopsies were obtained from alopecia areata patients. The sequencing template was cDNA reverse transcribed from extracted RNA. Measured with immunoSEQ multiplex PCR; TCRdb has only the in-frame clones, and not every one. Of around 12,000 clones in the sample, 55% to 80% were seen once. Comment on this clone: The antigen is not known.

Germline V gene lookup returns CDR1 LGHNA and CDR2 YSLEER. V was shortened by 0 bases and J by 4 bases, with 12 bases between the two germline ends. This CDR3 comprises 15 residues. The receptor was isolated from a human donor with alopecia areata. The chain joins TRBV4-3 to TRBJ1-1; TRBD1 is a possible D gene (5 bases). The sample consisted of skin, taken at week 4, from a patient treated with tofacitinib. The CDR3 bases are TGCGCCAGCAGCCAAGAATGGGGGAAGAGCACTGAAGCTTTCTTT. This gives the protein CASSQEWGKSTEAFF.